The clone carrying this TCR beta chain was recorded at least ten times. Its antigen is unknown. A much larger clone differs by one base, so this may be a read error. This entry is derived from a study of T-cell reconstitution after alpha-beta-depleted transplantation in children. Study conclusions and caveats: It was newly produced T cells that mostly accounted for T-cell counts and diversity one year after transplant. Several hundred expanded graft clones reportedly were the source of alpha-beta T cells about two months after transplant. Certain patients had high TCRbeta diversity at day 60, and it came from recipient T cells and thymic progenitors that survived.

The CDR3 runs to 11 residues. The V gene lost 6 bases and the J gene lost 2 bases, with 3 bases spanning the gap. Unique molecular identifiers were used in preparing the TCRbeta library. TCRdb fed the PCR reads into MiXCR, producing one record per CDR3 protein. The sample shows about 300,000 distinct CDR3 sequences, around 10% of them seen only once. The chain links TRBV12-3 or TRBV12-4 to TRBJ2-3; D is unresolved. This TCR was sampled from a boy under three years old with acute myeloid leukemia, due to receive a stem cell transplant. The source material was PBMCs, sampled before TCRalphabeta/CD19-depleted stem cell transplant. CDR3 residues: CASRYTDTQYF. The CDR3 DNA reads TGTGCCAGCAGGTACACAGATACGCAGTATTTT.